The entry below describes one T cell receptor (beta chain). Antigen unknown. Then a second PCR, running roughly 7 to 12 cycles, was carried out with a sample-barcoded 5' primer and a J-beta primer mix. Each cDNA was tagged by a template-switch adaptor containing 12 random nucleotides. Individual samples furnished no less than 2.5 million CDR3-containing paired-end reads apiece. TCRdb used MiXCR to reprocess the 5' RACE reads, holding one entry per CDR3 protein. The sample has more than 1,400,000 distinct CDR3 sequences, 35% to 45% seen once; the top ten hold roughly 8.2%. The record originates from a study of blood T cells in healthy people across ages. Study-level points and caveats: It was held that the diversity estimates obtained from one million T cells were underestimates. The percentage of naive T cells correlated strongly with TCR beta diversity.

The sequencing sample was made of blood. This clonotype was sampled from a woman younger than 30 in good health.

In nucleotides, the CDR3 is TGCAGTGCTGGGGGGACAGGGGGGCATGGAGATACGCAGTATTTT. Translating gives CSAGGTGGHGDTQYF. The V call is TRBV20-1, the J call TRBJ2-3; 11 bases are a match to TRBD1. The CDR3 length is 15 residues. V dropped 5 bases and J dropped 5; count of bases not matched to a gene: 9. CDR1 and CDR2 from the germline V gene are DFQATT and SNEGSKA (reference sequence).